Listed below are T cell receptor beta chains from one sample, sequenced in a study of beta chain features in type 1 diabetes. The table came from immunoSEQ multiplex PCR; TCRdb's copy has only in-frame clones and leaves some out. The repertoire holds hundreds of thousands of clones, with 13% as singletons. Sequencing was done on a sample of naive CD4+ T cells from blood. The receptors were gathered from a man younger than 30 with type 1 diabetes. Each CDR3 is given with its conserved first and last residue. A D gene is named only where the DNA matches it firmly. Clone size is stated in some rows and not others, as once, few, many or a class when expanded.

>TRBV7-9|TRBJ2-7|-|few
TGTGCCAGCAGCCACAAAAGTCACACGGTCTACGAGCAGTACTTC
CASSHKSHTVYEQYF
>TRBV30|TRBJ1-6|TRBD1|few
TGTGCCGGGGACAGGGGTAATTCACCCCTCCACTTT
CAGDRGNSPLHF
>TRBV2|TRBJ2-7|TRBD1|-
TGTGCCAGCAGTGTAAATGAAGGGACAGGGATACGAGGGCAGTACTTC
CASSVNEGTGIRGQYF
>TRBV30|TRBJ2-1|-|few
TGTGCCTGGTTGACAGACAGCTTACCAAATGAGCAGTTCTTC
CAWLTDSLPNEQFF
>TRBV6-1|TRBJ1-2|-|-
TGTGCCAGCAGACAGGCCGGGACTCACCACGGCTACACCTTC
CASRQAGTHHGYTF
>TRBV30|TRBJ2-1|-|few
TGTGCCTGGAGTAAGACGGGAACAACTGAGCAGTTCTTC
CAWSKTGTTEQFF
>TRBV30|TRBJ2-3|-|-
TGTGCCTGGAGGGGCCAGATCACAGATACGCAGTATTTT
CAWRGQITDTQYF
>TRBV7-2|TRBJ2-2|-|-
TGTGCCAGCAGCACCTGGGAGAACACCGGGGAGCTGTTTTTT
CASSTWENTGELFF
>TRBV29-1|TRBJ2-3|-|-
TGCAGCGTCCGAGTGGGTGGAAACACAGATACGCAGTATTTT
CSVRVGGNTDTQYF
>TRBV6-1|TRBJ1-2|-|-
TGTGCCAGCAGTGAATCCCTGATCTTCTATGGCTACACCTTC
CASSESLIFYGYTF
>TRBV5-6|TRBJ2-5|TRBD2|-
TGTGCCAGCAGCCCGGGACTAGCGGGTCAAGAGACCCAGTACTTC
CASSPGLAGQETQYF
>TRBV30|TRBJ1-1|-|few
TGTGCCTGGAGTGGAACTGCAGACAGCTACTTCCCCAGGGACACTGAAGCTTTCTTT
CAWSGTADSYFPRDTEAFF
>TRBV6-1|TRBJ2-3|-|-
TGTGCCAGCACCCTGAGGACTAGCACAGATACGCAGTATTTT
CASTLRTSTDTQYF
>TRBV7-6|TRBJ1-1|TRBD1|few
TGTGCCAGCAGCTCGCGGCAGGGGGTCGCTGAAGCTTTCTTT
CASSSRQGVAEAFF
>TRBV11-2|TRBJ2-7|-|few
TGTGCCAGCAGCTTAAAGGGTATGAGGGAGTACTTC
CASSLKGMREYF
>TRBV9|TRBJ2-3|TRBD2|-
TGTGCCAGCAGCGACGGGACTAGCGGGGGGAACACAGATACGCAGTATTTT
CASSDGTSGGNTDTQYF
>TRBV30|TRBJ1-1|-|-
TGTGCCTGGAGGATGAGTTGGGACACTGAAGCTTTCTTT
CAWRMSWDTEAFF
>TRBV28|TRBJ2-6|TRBD1|-
TGTGCCAGCAGTTTCCAGGGGGCTGGGGCCAACGTCCTGACTTTC
CASSFQGAGANVLTF
>TRBV2|TRBJ1-5|-|-
TGTGCCAGCAGTGACGGGGCTAGGTACGATCAGCCCCAGCATTTT
CASSDGARYDQPQHF
>TRBV13|TRBJ1-2|-|few
TGTGCCAGCAGCTTTTGGCAAGACTATGGCTACACCTTC
CASSFWQDYGYTF
>TRBV28|TRBJ2-7|TRBD1|-
TGTGCCAGCAGTCCGAGAACAGGGGCTACTTACGAGCAGTACTTC
CASSPRTGATYEQYF